Listed below are T cell receptor beta chains from one sample, sequenced in a study of CD8 T cells in Susac syndrome. MiXCR, run by TCRdb on the immunoSEQ multiplex PCR reads, gives a single entry per CDR3 protein. The data show over 300,000 distinct CDR3 sequences, with about 90% seen just once and over 0.05% held by the top ten. The sample consisted of CD4+ T cells from PBMCs. The receptors derive from a human donor with multiple sclerosis. The CDR3 runs from the conserved cysteine through the conserved F or W. The D gene is left open where the match is weak. Clone size is shown for a subset of rows, as once, few, many or a class of expanded clone.

V gene: TRBV5-7; clone size: -; D gene: TRBD2; J gene: TRBJ2-7; CDR3 DNA: TGTGCCAGCAGCTTGGTTAATAGCGGGACCCCCTACGAGCAGTACTTC; CDR3 protein: CASSLVNSGTPYEQYF
V gene: TRBV25-1; clone size: -; D gene: -; J gene: TRBJ1-5; CDR3 DNA: TGTGCCAGCAGTGAATATAGCGGGAATGATCAGCCCCAGCATTTT; CDR3 protein: CASSEYSGNDQPQHF
V gene: TRBV5-1; clone size: -; D gene: -; J gene: TRBJ1-1; CDR3 DNA: TGCGCCAGCAGCCTCGGATCCGGTGTTTTCACTGAAGCTTTCTTT; CDR3 protein: CASSLGSGVFTEAFF
V gene: TRBV7-3; clone size: once; D gene: -; J gene: TRBJ1-1; CDR3 DNA: TGTGCCAGCAGCTCCCGTCGAGGGAGGGGAGCTTTCTTT; CDR3 protein: CASSSRRGRGAFF
V gene: TRBV20-1; clone size: -; D gene: -; J gene: TRBJ2-1; CDR3 DNA: TGCAGTGCTCTGAACCCAGCGGGCTCCTACAATGAGCAGTTCTTC; CDR3 protein: CSALNPAGSYNEQFF
V gene: TRBV14; clone size: -; D gene: -; J gene: TRBJ2-1; CDR3 DNA: TGTGCCAGCAGCCAAGGCCACTACAATGAGCAGTTCTTC; CDR3 protein: CASSQGHYNEQFF
V gene: TRBV7-2; clone size: -; D gene: -; J gene: TRBJ1-3; CDR3 DNA: TGTGCCAGCAGCTTTAATGCCATGGGAAACACCATATATTTT; CDR3 protein: CASSFNAMGNTIYF
V gene: TRBV10-3; clone size: -; D gene: TRBD1; J gene: TRBJ1-4; CDR3 DNA: TGTGCCATCAGGGATTTCGGGACAGGACTATTTTTT; CDR3 protein: CAIRDFGTGLFF
V gene: TRBV6-1; clone size: -; D gene: -; J gene: TRBJ2-1; CDR3 DNA: TGTGCCAGCACTCTGACAAGGGAGCAGTTCTTC; CDR3 protein: CASTLTREQFF
V gene: TRBV7-2; clone size: -; D gene: TRBD2; J gene: TRBJ2-3; CDR3 DNA: TGTGCCAGCAGCTTAGATACTAGCGGGGGCACAGATACGCAGTATTTT; CDR3 protein: CASSLDTSGGTDTQYF
V gene: TRBV9; clone size: -; D gene: TRBD2; J gene: TRBJ2-5; CDR3 DNA: TGTGCCAGCAGCGTAGTTGGTAGCGGGGAGACCCAGTACTTC; CDR3 protein: CASSVVGSGETQYF
V gene: TRBV12-3/TRBV12-4; clone size: -; D gene: TRBD1; J gene: TRBJ1-6; CDR3 DNA: TGTGCCAGCAGTCACAGGGGGTTCAATAATTCACCCCTCCACTTT; CDR3 protein: CASSHRGFNNSPLHF
V gene: TRBV20-1; clone size: -; D gene: -; J gene: TRBJ2-1; CDR3 DNA: TGCAGTGCTAGATCCATCCTGACAAGCTACAATGAGCAGTTCTTC; CDR3 protein: CSARSILTSYNEQFF
V gene: TRBV20-1; clone size: -; D gene: TRBD2; J gene: TRBJ2-3; CDR3 DNA: TGCAGTGCTAGAGATGTGCCTTCCTCGGGACTAGTGAGGGGTACGCAGTATTTT; CDR3 protein: CSARDVPSSGLVRGTQYF
V gene: TRBV27; clone size: -; D gene: -; J gene: TRBJ2-7; CDR3 DNA: TGTGCCAGCAGTTTCGGGCTCCCATTCCTTTACGAGCAGTACTTC; CDR3 protein: CASSFGLPFLYEQYF
V gene: TRBV30; clone size: -; D gene: -; J gene: TRBJ1-3; CDR3 DNA: TGTGCCTGGAGTAGGAACTCTGAAAACACCATATATTTT; CDR3 protein: CAWSRNSENTIYF
V gene: TRBV11-1; clone size: -; D gene: -; J gene: TRBJ2-3; CDR3 DNA: TGTGCCAGCAGCTTAGGAGGACTCACCCATACGCAGTATTTT; CDR3 protein: CASSLGGLTHTQYF
V gene: TRBV12-5; clone size: -; D gene: -; J gene: TRBJ1-5; CDR3 DNA: TGTGCTAGTGGTTTGGGACTTGCGGGCAATCAGCCCCAGCATTTT; CDR3 protein: CASGLGLAGNQPQHF
V gene: TRBV20-1; clone size: few; D gene: -; J gene: TRBJ1-2; CDR3 DNA: TGCAGTGCTAGAGGTGGAGGTGGCTACACCTTC; CDR3 protein: CSARGGGGYTF
V gene: TRBV7-8; clone size: -; D gene: -; J gene: TRBJ1-4; CDR3 DNA: TGTGCCAGCAGCTTATCGGGAGGGGCTAATGAAAAACTGTTTTTT; CDR3 protein: CASSLSGGANEKLFF
V gene: TRBV29-1; clone size: -; D gene: TRBD1; J gene: TRBJ1-5; CDR3 DNA: TGCAGCGTTTCAGGGGGACTCAATCAGCCCCAGCATTTT; CDR3 protein: CSVSGGLNQPQHF
V gene: TRBV5-1; clone size: -; D gene: TRBD1; J gene: TRBJ2-7; CDR3 DNA: TGCGCCAGCAGCCCGGGACAGGTCTCCCCCTACGAGCAGTACTTC; CDR3 protein: CASSPGQVSPYEQYF